This entry lists 14 T cell receptor beta chains sequenced from one sample in a study of shared clonotypes between healthy human individuals. Only in-frame clones appear in the TCRdb table, and some are missing; sequencing was by immunoSEQ multiplex PCR. The sample holds roughly 700,000 clones, around 67% seen once. The sequencing input was memory CD4+ T cells sorted from blood. As to subset: CD45RA-negative fraction. The source is a woman under 40 in good health.

This chain links TRBV6-5 with TRBJ1-4; possible D gene TRBD1, 6 bases. Germline CDR1 reads MNHEY; CDR2 reads SVGAGI. V gave up 6 bases and J gave up 8 bases, with 16 bases separating them. The CDR3 runs 14 residues. DNA for the CDR3: TGTGCCAGCAGCCGGCGGACAGACAGCGAAAAACTGTTTTTT. It translates to CASSRRTDSEKLFF.

The chain uses TRBV27 and TRBJ2-2, with 11 nucleotides matching TRBD2. Germline loops: CDR1 MNHEY, CDR2 SMNVEV (reference sequence). V dropped 5 bases and J dropped 4; count of bases not matched to a gene: 3. This CDR3 comprises 15 residues. The CDR3 sequence: CASSTGTSGTGELFF. CDR3 nucleotides: TGTGCCAGCAGTACCGGGACTAGCGGCACCGGGGAGCTGTTTTTT.

The rearrangement uses TRBV10-3 and TRBJ2-7; D uncertain. The CDR3 runs to 14 residues. V shed 0 bases and J shed 7 bases, with 13 bases lying between them. CDR1 is ENHRY and CDR2 is SYGVKD in the germline V gene. This CDR3 reads CAISESDRLEEQYF. The CDR3 nucleotides are TGTGCCATCAGTGAGTCGGACCGCCTTGAGGAGCAGTACTTC.

The chain couples TRBV7-8 to TRBJ1-4; 8 nucleotides match TRBD1. Trimming at V came to 5 bases and at J to 10 bases, leaving 9 bases not matched to a gene. CDR1 is SGHVS and CDR2 is FQNEAQ in the germline V gene. The CDR3 is made up of 14 amino acids. The CDR3 nucleotides read TGTGCCAGCAGCCCAGGGGGCTACTTAGGAAAACTGTTTTTT. It is translated as CASSPGGYLGKLFF.

V is TRBV30 and J is TRBJ2-1; maybe TRBD2 (6 bases). The CDR3 spans 14 residues. Germline V lookup: CDR1 GTSNPN, CDR2 SVGIG (reference sequence). The V and J ends lost 3 bases and 1 base respectively, with 10 bases between them. CDR3 DNA sequence: TGTGCCTGGAGGGGGGGAACTTCCTACAATGAGCAGTTCTTC. Amino acids: CAWRGGTSYNEQFF.

The chain uses TRBV28 and TRBJ2-2, with 9 bases fitting TRBD2. The length of the CDR3 is 16 residues. Trimming cost V 3 bases and J 4 bases; bases outside gene matches: 6. The germline V gene encodes CDR1 MDHEN and CDR2 SYDVKM. The chain's CDR3 is CASSLLAGFPTGELFF. The CDR3 coding sequence is TGTGCCAGCAGTTTGCTAGCGGGATTCCCCACCGGGGAGCTGTTTTTT.

This clone was seen once. This chain links TRBV19 with TRBJ2-3; 7 bases align to TRBD2. Unmatched junction bases numbered 4, after V lost 6 bases and J lost 4 bases. In germline, CDR1 is LNHDA, CDR2 SQIVND (reference sequence). The CDR3 length is 13 residues. CDR3 coding DNA: TGTGCCAGTAGCGGGAGGATTTCAGATACGCAGTATTTT. Its translation: CASSGRISDTQYF.

The chain links TRBV5-1 to TRBJ1-6, with 11 bases identical to TRBD1. Germline V CDR1 and CDR2: SGHRS, YFSETQ. The length of the CDR3 is 15 residues. The V and J ends lost 5 bases and 6 bases, in that order; junction bases with no gene match: 4. DNA of the CDR3: TGCGCCAGCAGTGGACAGGGGGCCGGTAATTCACCCCTCCACTTT. It specifies CASSGQGAGNSPLHF.

The genes are TRBV6-5 and TRBJ2-3; D unresolved. This CDR3 spans 15 amino acids. Germline CDR1 reads MNHEY; CDR2 reads SVGAGI. Deletions cut 7 bases from V and 0 bases from J, with 14 bases between. CDR3 nucleotides: TGTGCCAGCACCTTCTCCGGGCTTAGCACAGATACGCAGTATTTT. Its translation: CASTFSGLSTDTQYF.

This clone was found a few times. This chain links TRBV28 with TRBJ2-3, with 9 bases matching TRBD2. This CDR3 region has 14 residues. The germline CDR1 and CDR2 sequences are MDHEN and SYDVKM. V shed 10 bases, J shed 0 bases, and the junction held 5 bases outside the gene matches. CDR3: CATSSGASTDTQYF. The CDR3 nucleotides read TGTGCCACCTCTAGCGGGGCTAGCACAGATACGCAGTATTTT. The variable domain in full, completed from reference TRBV28 and TRBJ2-3, reads DVKVTQSSRYLVKRTGEKVFLECVQDMDHENMFWYRQDPGLGLRLIYFSYDVKMKEKGDIPEGYSVSREKKERFSLILESASTNQTSMYLCATSSGASTDTQYFGPGTRLTVL.

This clone appeared once. The chain employs TRBV11-3 and TRBJ2-7; 10 nucleotides line up with TRBD1. This CDR3 is 15 amino acids long. The V gene end was trimmed by 5 bases and the J gene end by 2 bases; junction bases not matched to a gene: 6. The germline gives CDR1 SGHNT, CDR2 YENEEA. The CDR3 nucleotides read TGTGCCAGCAGCCCAAGGGACAGGGGTCCCTACGAGCAGTACTTC. Its protein product is CASSPRDRGPYEQYF. Together with reference TRBV11-3 and TRBJ2-7, the CDR3 gives the full variable domain: EAGVVQSPRYKIIEKKQPVAFWCNPISGHNTLYWYLQNLGQGPELLIRYENEEAVDDSQLPKDRFSAERLKGVDSTLKIQPAELGDSAVYLCASSPRDRGPYEQYFGPGTRLTVT.

V is TRBV2 and J is TRBJ1-5; D unresolved. Germline V lookup: CDR1 SNHLY, CDR2 FYNNEI. This CDR3 is built from 15 residues. Trimming took off 2 bases at V and 1 base at J, with 9 bases between the two ends. The CDR3 region is CASSERIVSNQPQHF. The CDR3 nucleotides are TGTGCCAGCAGTGAAAGAATAGTGAGCAATCAGCCCCAGCATTTT.

The rearrangement joins TRBV18 to TRBJ2-7, with 10 bases aligning to TRBD1. This CDR3 spans 14 amino acids. Germline V gives CDR1 KGHSH, CDR2 LQKENI. Unmatched junction bases numbered 5, after V lost 5 bases and J lost 4 bases. The CDR3 DNA reads as TGTGCCAGCTCAGCGGGACAGGGGAAGTACGAGCAGTACTTC. It is translated as CASSAGQGKYEQYF.

The V gene is TRBV2, the J gene TRBJ2-6, with a possible D match to TRBD1 (5 bases). This CDR3 has 16 residues. V was cut by 3 bases and J by 0 bases, with 9 bases left in between. The germline gives CDR1 SNHLY, CDR2 FYNNEI. CDR3 bases: TGTGCCAGCAGTGAGGCAGGGTTCTCTGGGGCCAACGTCCTGACTTTC. It specifies CASSEAGFSGANVLTF.